This record looks at one T cell receptor beta chain sequence and its context. Its antigen is still unknown. These data come from a study of OX40 agonist ivuxolimab in advanced cancers. Study-level findings and limits: With doses of 0.1-3.0 mg/kg, partial responders showed among the lowest clonal expansion.

Profiling relied on immunoSEQ multiplex PCR, and the TCRdb table lists in-frame clones only, not all of them. The top ten clones hold 10% of a sample with fewer than 50,000 clones, about 87% of them seen once. The germline gives CDR1 LNHDA, CDR2 SQIVND (reference sequence). This CDR3 spans 11 amino acids. V dropped 8 bases and J dropped 13 bases, with 15 bases sitting between them. The origin of this receptor is an adult with an advanced solid tumor such as melanoma, head and neck, liver or kidney cancer. The chain links TRBV19 to TRBJ1-5; a weak D match, TRBD1 (6 bases). The input for sequencing was CD4+ or CD8+ T cells sorted from blood, taken in a trial of the OX40 agonist ivuxolimab. CDR3: CASSYGQMQHF. CDR3 bases: TGTGCCAGTTCTTACGGACAGATGCAGCATTTT.